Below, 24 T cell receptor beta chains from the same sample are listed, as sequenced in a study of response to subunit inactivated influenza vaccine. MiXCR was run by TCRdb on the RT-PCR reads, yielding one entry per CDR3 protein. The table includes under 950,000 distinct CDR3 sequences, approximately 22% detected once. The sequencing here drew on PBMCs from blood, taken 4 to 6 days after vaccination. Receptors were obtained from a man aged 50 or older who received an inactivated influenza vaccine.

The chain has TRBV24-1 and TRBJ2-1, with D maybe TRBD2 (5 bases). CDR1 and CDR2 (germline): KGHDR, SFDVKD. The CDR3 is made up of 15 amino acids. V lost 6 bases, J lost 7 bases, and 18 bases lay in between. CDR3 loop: CATSSTHTSGNEQFF. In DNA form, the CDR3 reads TGTGCCACCAGTTCCACCCATACATCGGGGAATGAGCAGTTCTTC.

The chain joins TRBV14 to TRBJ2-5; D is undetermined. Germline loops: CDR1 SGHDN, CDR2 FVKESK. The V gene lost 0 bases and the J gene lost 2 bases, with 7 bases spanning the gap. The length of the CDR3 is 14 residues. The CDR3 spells CASSQESQQETQYF. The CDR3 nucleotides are TGTGCCAGCAGCCAAGAGTCGCAGCAAGAGACCCAGTACTTC.

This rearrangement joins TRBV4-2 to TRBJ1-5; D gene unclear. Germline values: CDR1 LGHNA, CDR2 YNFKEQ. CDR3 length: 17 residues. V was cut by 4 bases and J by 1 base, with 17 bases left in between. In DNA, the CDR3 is TGTGCCAGCAGCCCCGGACGGGGTCGTGAAAGCAATCAGCCCCAGCATTTT. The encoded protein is CASSPGRGRESNQPQHF.

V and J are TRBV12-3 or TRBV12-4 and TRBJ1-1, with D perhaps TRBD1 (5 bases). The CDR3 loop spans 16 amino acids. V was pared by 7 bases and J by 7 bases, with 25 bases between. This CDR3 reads CASTLGLLGTSGEAFF. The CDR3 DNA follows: TGTGCCAGCACCCTCGGACTTTTGGGGACGTCGGGTGAAGCTTTCTTT.

The CDR3, as DNA: TGCGCCAGCAGCGTTGGGGGGACGGCCAACACGCAGTATTTT. It encodes CASSVGGTANTQYF. The V and J genes are TRBV5-1 and TRBJ2-3; D possibly corresponds to TRBD2 (6 bases). V lost 4 bases and J 9 bases, leaving 18 bases between the germline ends. This CDR3 is 14 amino acids long. Germline CDR1 SGHRS, CDR2 YFSETQ.

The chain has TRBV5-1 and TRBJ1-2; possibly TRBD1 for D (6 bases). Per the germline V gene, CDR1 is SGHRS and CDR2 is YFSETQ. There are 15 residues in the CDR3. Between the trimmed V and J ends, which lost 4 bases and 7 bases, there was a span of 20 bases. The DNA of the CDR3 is TGCGCCAGCAGCACTGAACGGGCAGGGGCGTTTGGCTACACCTTC. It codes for CASSTERAGAFGYTF. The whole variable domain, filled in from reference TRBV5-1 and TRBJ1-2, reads KAGVTQTPRYLIKTRGQQVTLSCSPISGHRSVSWYQQTPGQGLQFLFEYFSETQRNKGNFPGRFSGRQFSNSRSEMNVSTLELGDSALYLCASSTERAGAFGYTFGSGTRLTVV.

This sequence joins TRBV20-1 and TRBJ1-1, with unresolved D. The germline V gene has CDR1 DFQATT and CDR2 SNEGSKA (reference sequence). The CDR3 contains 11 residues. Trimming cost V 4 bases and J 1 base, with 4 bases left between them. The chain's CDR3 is CSATWNTEAFF. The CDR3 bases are TGCAGTGCTACCTGGAACACTGAAGCTTTCTTT.

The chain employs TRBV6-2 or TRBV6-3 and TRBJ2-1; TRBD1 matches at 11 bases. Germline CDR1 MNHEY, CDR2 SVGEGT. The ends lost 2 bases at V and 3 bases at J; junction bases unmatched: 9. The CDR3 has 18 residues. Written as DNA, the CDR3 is TGTGCCAGCAGTTACCGAGGGACAGGGGGTGGGAGCTACAATGAGCAGTTCTTC. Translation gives CASSYRGTGGGSYNEQFF.

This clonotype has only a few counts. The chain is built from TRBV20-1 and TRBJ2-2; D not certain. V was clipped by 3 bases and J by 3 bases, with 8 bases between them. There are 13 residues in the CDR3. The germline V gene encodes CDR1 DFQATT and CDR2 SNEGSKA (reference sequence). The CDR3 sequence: CSASGWDTGELFF. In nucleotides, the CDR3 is TGCAGTGCTAGCGGGTGGGACACCGGGGAGCTGTTTTTT.

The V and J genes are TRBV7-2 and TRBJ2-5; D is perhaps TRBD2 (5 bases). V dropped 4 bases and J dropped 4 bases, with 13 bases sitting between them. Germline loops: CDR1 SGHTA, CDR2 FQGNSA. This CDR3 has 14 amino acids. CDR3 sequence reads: CASSYIRGGETQYF. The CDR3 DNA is TGTGCCAGCAGCTACATAAGAGGAGGAGAGACCCAGTACTTC.

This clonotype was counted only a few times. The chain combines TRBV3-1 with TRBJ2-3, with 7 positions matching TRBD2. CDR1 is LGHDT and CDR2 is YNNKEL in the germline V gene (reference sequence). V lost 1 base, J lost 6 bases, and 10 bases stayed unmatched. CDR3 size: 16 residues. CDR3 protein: CASSQVYKRDGDTQYF. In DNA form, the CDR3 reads TGTGCCAGCAGCCAAGTTTACAAGCGGGACGGGGATACGCAGTATTTT.

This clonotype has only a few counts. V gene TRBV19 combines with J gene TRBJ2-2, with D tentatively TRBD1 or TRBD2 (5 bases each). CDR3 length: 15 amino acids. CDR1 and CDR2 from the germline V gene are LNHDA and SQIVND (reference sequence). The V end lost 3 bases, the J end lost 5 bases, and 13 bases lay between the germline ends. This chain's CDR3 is CASSIGAGRTGELFF. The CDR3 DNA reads TGTGCCAGTAGTATTGGGGCGGGTAGGACCGGGGAGCTGTTTTTT.

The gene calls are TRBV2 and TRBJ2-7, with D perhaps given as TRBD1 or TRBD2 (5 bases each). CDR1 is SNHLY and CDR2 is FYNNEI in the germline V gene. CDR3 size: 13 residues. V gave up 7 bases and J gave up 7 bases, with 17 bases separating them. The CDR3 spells CASNPGPGAEQYF. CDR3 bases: TGTGCCAGCAACCCGGGACCCGGGGCTGAGCAGTACTTC.

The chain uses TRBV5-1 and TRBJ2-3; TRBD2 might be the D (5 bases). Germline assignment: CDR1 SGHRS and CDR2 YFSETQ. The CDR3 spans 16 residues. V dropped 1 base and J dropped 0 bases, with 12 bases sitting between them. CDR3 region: CASSLKVGGSTDTQYF. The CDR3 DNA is TGCGCCAGCAGCTTGAAAGTGGGCGGGAGCACAGATACGCAGTATTTT.

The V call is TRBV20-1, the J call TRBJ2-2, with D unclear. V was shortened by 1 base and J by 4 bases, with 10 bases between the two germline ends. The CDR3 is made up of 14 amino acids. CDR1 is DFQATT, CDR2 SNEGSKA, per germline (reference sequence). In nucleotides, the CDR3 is TGCAGTGCTAGAGTCCCCACGGGCACCGGGGAGCTGTTTTTT. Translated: CSARVPTGTGELFF.

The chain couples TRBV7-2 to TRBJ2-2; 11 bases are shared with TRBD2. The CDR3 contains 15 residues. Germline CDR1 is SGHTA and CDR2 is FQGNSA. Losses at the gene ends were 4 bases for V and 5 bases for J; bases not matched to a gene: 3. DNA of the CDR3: TGTGCCAGCAGCTCCAGGACTAGCGGGACCGGGGAGCTGTTTTTT. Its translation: CASSSRTSGTGELFF.

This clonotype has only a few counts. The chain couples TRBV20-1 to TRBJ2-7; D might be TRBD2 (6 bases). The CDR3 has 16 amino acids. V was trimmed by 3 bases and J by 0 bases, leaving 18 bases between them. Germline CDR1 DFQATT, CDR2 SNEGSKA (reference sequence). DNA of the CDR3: TGCAGTGCTAGTTCTGGCCGCGGGACGGTCTCCTACGAGCAGTACTTC. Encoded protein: CSASSGRGTVSYEQYF.

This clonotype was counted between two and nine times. DNA for the CDR3: TGTGCCAGCAGCACGGAAGGGACAGGCAATTCACCCCTCCACTTT. Amino acids: CASSTEGTGNSPLHF. The rearrangement uses TRBV7-2 and TRBJ1-6; 8 bases map to TRBD1. The germline V gene has CDR1 SGHTA and CDR2 FQGNSA. Germline trimming cut 5 bases from V and 7 bases from J; bases unmatched to any gene: 7. The CDR3 totals 15 residues.

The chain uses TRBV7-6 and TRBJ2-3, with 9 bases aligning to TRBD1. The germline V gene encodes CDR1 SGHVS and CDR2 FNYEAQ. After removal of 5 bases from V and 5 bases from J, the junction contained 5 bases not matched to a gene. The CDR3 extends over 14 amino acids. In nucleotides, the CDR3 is TGTGCCAGCAGCCCCAGACAGGGGGAAGATACGCAGTATTTT. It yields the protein CASSPRQGEDTQYF.

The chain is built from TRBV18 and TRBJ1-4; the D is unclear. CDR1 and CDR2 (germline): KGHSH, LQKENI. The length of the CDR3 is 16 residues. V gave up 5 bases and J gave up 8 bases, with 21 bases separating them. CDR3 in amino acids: CASSYNGPPVNEKLFF. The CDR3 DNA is TGTGCCAGCTCATACAACGGGCCCCCCGTAAACGAAAAACTGTTTTTT.

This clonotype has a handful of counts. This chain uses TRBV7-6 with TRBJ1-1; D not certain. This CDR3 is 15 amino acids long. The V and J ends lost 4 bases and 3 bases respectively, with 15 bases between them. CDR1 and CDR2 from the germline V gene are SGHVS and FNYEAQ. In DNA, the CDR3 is TGTGCCAGCAGCTCTACGTGGATCGCGGACACTGAAGCTTTCTTT. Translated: CASSSTWIADTEAFF.

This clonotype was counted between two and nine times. The CDR3 nucleotides read TGCAGTGCTAGAGATCTGGCGGGGGGGATACAGATAGGGCAGTATTTT. Protein product: CSARDLAGGIQIGQYF. V and J are TRBV20-1 and TRBJ2-3, with 9 bases aligning to TRBD2. The CDR3 contains 16 residues. J gave up 11 bases and V 0 bases, and 15 bases lay outside the gene matches. Germline lookup yields CDR1 DFQATT and CDR2 SNEGSKA (reference sequence).

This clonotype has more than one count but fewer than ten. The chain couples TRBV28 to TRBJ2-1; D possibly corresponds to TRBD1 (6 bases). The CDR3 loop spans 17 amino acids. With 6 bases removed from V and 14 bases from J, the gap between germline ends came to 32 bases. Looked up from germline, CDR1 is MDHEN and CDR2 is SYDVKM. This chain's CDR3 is CASRSVPLVRGHHSKFF. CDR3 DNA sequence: TGTGCCAGCAGATCAGTTCCTCTCGTTAGGGGACACCACAGTAAGTTCTTC.

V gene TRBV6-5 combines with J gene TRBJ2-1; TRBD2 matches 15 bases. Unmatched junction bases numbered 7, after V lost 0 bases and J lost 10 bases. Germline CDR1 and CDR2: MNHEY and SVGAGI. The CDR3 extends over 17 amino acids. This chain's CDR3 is CASSYSRTSGGAREQFF. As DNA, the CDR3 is TGTGCCAGCAGTTACTCCCGGACTAGCGGGGGGGCCAGGGAGCAGTTCTTC.